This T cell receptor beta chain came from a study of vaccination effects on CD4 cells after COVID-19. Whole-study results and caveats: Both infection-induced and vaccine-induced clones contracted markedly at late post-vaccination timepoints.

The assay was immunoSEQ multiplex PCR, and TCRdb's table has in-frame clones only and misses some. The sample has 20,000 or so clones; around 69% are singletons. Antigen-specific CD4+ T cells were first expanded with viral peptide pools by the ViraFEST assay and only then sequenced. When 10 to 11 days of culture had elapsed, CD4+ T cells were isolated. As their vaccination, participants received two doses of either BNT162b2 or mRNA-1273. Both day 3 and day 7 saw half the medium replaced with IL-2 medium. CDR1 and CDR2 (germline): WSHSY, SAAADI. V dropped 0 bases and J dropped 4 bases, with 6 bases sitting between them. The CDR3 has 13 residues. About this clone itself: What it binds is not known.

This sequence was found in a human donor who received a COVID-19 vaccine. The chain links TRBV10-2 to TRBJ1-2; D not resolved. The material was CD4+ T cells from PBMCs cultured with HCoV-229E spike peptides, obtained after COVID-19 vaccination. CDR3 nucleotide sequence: TGCGCCAGCAGTGAGTCGATAGCCTATGGCTACACCTTC. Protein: CASSESIAYGYTF.